The 12 T cell receptor beta chains below were found in one sample sequenced in a study of PD-1 blockade in classical Hodgkin lymphoma. TCRdb's copy holds only in-frame clones and misses some; the assay was immunoSEQ multiplex PCR. Altogether under 5,500 clones are present, under 75% being singletons, with the ten largest covering 35% to 40%. Every patient relapsed after autologous stem cell transplantation, and brentuximab vedotin exposure varied. Here the sequenced sample was peripheral blood mononuclear cells (PBMCs), taken at baseline. These TCRs come from a human donor with classical Hodgkin lymphoma.

V is TRBV6-5 and J is TRBJ1-6, with D unclear. Germline CDR1 MNHEY, CDR2 SVGAGI. V gave up 2 bases and J gave up 0 bases, with 8 bases separating them. The CDR3 sequence is 16 residues long. The CDR3 sequence is CASSYGSRSYNSPLHF. The DNA of the CDR3 is TGTGCCAGCAGTTACGGGTCCCGCTCCTATAATTCACCCCTCCACTTT.

Only a few counts were recorded for this clone. The chain carries TRBV18 and TRBJ1-1, with 9 bases identical to TRBD1. CDR1 KGHSH and CDR2 LQKENI come from the germline V gene. Germline trimming cut 6 bases from V and 3 bases from J; bases unmatched to any gene: 14. This CDR3 spans 17 amino acids. CDR3 DNA sequence: TGTGCCAGCTCTTCGGGGGGAACAGGGGGCACGTACACTGAAGCTTTCTTT. This encodes CASSSGGTGGTYTEAFF. The full variable domain, with the rest looked up from reference TRBV18 and TRBJ1-1, is NAGVMQNPRHLVRRRGQEARLRCSPMKGHSHVYWYRQLPEEGLKFMVYLQKENIIDESGMPKERFSAEFPKEGPSILRIQQVVRGDSAAYFCASSSGGTGGTYTEAFFGQGTRLTVV.

The chain links TRBV27 to TRBJ2-1; 8 nucleotides line up with TRBD2. This CDR3 contains 16 residues. Trimming took 5 bases from V and 7 from J; bases not matched to a gene: 13. Germline CDR1 is MNHEY and CDR2 is SMNVEV (reference sequence). The CDR3 DNA follows: TGTGCCAGCAGTCCCCCCCAGCGGGAGATCAGAAATGAGCAGTTCTTC. Translating it yields CASSPPQREIRNEQFF.

CDR3 sequence (DNA): TGTGCCAGCAGCCCAATGACAGCTGGGGTCTTCTTT. Protein: CASSPMTAGVFF. The chain couples TRBV7-9 to TRBJ1-1; tentatively, D is TRBD1 (5 bases). The CDR3 has 12 amino acids. V dropped 5 bases and J dropped 14 bases, with 18 bases sitting between them. Germline CDR1 is SEHNR and CDR2 is FQNEAQ (reference sequence).

This clone has just a few counts. CDR3 amino acids: CASRVNRAHNEKLFF. CDR3 nucleotide sequence: TGTGCCAGCAGAGTTAACCGGGCCCATAATGAAAAACTGTTTTTT. This chain connects TRBV13 to TRBJ1-4; no firm D call. From germline, CDR1 is PRHDT and CDR2 FYEKMQ (reference sequence). Trimming cost V 6 bases and J 4 bases, with 15 bases left between them. CDR3 length equals 15 residues.

The chain uses TRBV18 and TRBJ2-1; 8 bases agree with TRBD1. With V trimmed by 3 bases and J by 9 bases, 10 bases remained unmatched. This CDR3 spans 15 amino acids. CDR1 is KGHSH, CDR2 LQKENI, per germline. The chain's CDR3 is CASSPGQGGRGEQFF. The CDR3, as DNA: TGTGCCAGCTCACCCGGACAGGGAGGCAGAGGTGAGCAGTTCTTC.

The gene calls are TRBV19 and TRBJ2-3; TRBD2 agrees at 8 bases. The germline V gene has CDR1 LNHDA and CDR2 SQIVND (reference sequence). V trimming: 6 bases; J trimming: 4 bases; junction bases outside the gene matches: 6. The CDR3 loop spans 14 amino acids. Written as DNA, the CDR3 is TGTGCCAGTAGCGGGGGGGCCGGCGCAGATACGCAGTATTTT. Translated, it gives CASSGGAGADTQYF.

V usage is TRBV11-3 and J usage is TRBJ2-3; no definite D call. Germline CDR1 is SGHNT and CDR2 is YENEEA. The V gene lost 0 bases and the J gene lost 0 bases, with 4 bases spanning the gap. CDR3 length equals 14 residues. In DNA, the CDR3 is TGTGCCAGCAGCTTAGATGGTAGCACAGATACGCAGTATTTT. As protein: CASSLDGSTDTQYF.

The chain is built from TRBV18 and TRBJ1-5; 10 bases align to TRBD1. The germline gives CDR1 KGHSH, CDR2 LQKENI. This CDR3 is built from 15 residues. V shed 5 bases and J 3 bases; nucleotides not matched to a gene: 4. The CDR3 DNA is TGTGCCAGCTCAGAGGGACAGGGGCCCAATCAGCCCCAGCATTTT. This gives the protein CASSEGQGPNQPQHF.

The table lists this clone with a few counts. The chain has TRBV18 and TRBJ2-5; 9 bases agree with TRBD2. The germline V gene has CDR1 KGHSH and CDR2 LQKENI. Trimming at V came to 0 bases and at J to 4 bases, leaving 9 bases not matched to a gene. This CDR3 spans 17 amino acids. Written as DNA, the CDR3 is TGTGCCAGCTCACCACCTAGCGGGGGCGCAAGCGGAGAGACCCAGTACTTC. As protein: CASSPPSGGASGETQYF.

The V gene is TRBV6-5, the J gene TRBJ2-3, with 7 positions matching TRBD1. V was pared by 2 bases and J by 10 bases, with 3 bases of the junction left unmatched. There are 12 residues in the CDR3. Germline CDR1 is MNHEY and CDR2 is SVGAGI. CDR3 DNA sequence: TGTGCCAGCAGTTACGAGGGGGCCCCGCAGTATTTT. It codes for CASSYEGAPQYF.

The V gene is TRBV5-6, the J gene TRBJ2-1; no clear D gene. V was cut by 2 bases and J by 5 bases, with 11 bases left in between. The CDR3 loop spans 14 amino acids. Germline V gene lookup returns CDR1 SGHDT and CDR2 YYEEEE. This CDR3 is CASSFGPTNNEQFF. For the CDR3, the DNA is TGTGCCAGCAGCTTTGGGCCTACCAACAATGAGCAGTTCTTC.